The source of this T cell receptor (beta chain) is a study of shared T cell receptors in the human thymus. This clone was found once. TCRdb keeps only in-frame clones here, not all; method: immunoSEQ multiplex PCR. The sample includes about 730,000 clones, approximately 85% of them seen just once. The V gene's germline CDR1 is LNHDA and CDR2 SQIVND (reference sequence). V lost 5 bases and J 2 bases, leaving 10 bases between the germline ends. This CDR3 has 13 residues. This same sample was also taken into another study, of human thymus T cells. That work states: It was healthy Finnish infants having corrective surgery for congenital heart defects who were the donors. Surgeons resected thymus tissue during corrective heart surgery.

Sequenced input: thymocytes. The clonotype comes from a girl under two years old with a congenital heart defect. The rearrangement links TRBV19 to TRBJ2-7; D is possibly TRBD1 (6 bases). CDR3: CASSFGDTYEQYF. The CDR3 DNA follows: TGTGCCAGTAGTTTTGGGGACACCTACGAGCAGTACTTC. Full variable domain (missing parts from reference TRBV19 and TRBJ2-7): DGGITQSPKYLFRKEGQNVTLSCEQNLNHDAMYWYRQDPGQGLRLIYYSQIVNDFQKGDIAEGYSVSREKKESFPLTVTSAQKNPTAFYLCASSFGDTYEQYFGPGTRLTVT.